Below, one TCR beta chain is given with its context. Its antigen is not identified. This CDR3 is also generated by other DNA sequences in the sample. Profiled with immunoSEQ multiplex PCR; TCRdb holds only in-frame clones, not every one. This sample carries over 850,000 clones, approximately 80% of them seen once, and the ten largest clones take roughly 0.55%. The length of the CDR3 is 14 residues. The germline V and J ends were trimmed by 4 bases and 2 bases, with 9 bases remaining between them. In germline, CDR1 is SNHLY, CDR2 FYNNEI. The data originate from a study of shared clonotypes between healthy human individuals. About the research overall: Three plates were used per donor for CD4 naive, three for CD4 memory, two for CD8 naive and one for CD8 memory.

Study findings and constraints: Since donors were few, the genetic and exposure-history diversity represented was limited. An effect of sequencing depth on clonotype sharing among donors was expected. Non-shared clonotypes had lower generation probabilities than clonotypes shared by all four sorted-subset donors.

The chain employs TRBV2 and TRBJ1-5; no reliable D call. This TCR was recovered from a man aged 18 to 35 in good health. Some clones in this sample may be carry-over from other donors' samples. Material: memory CD4+ T cells from PBMCs. Documented subset: CD45RA-negative fraction. CDR3 nucleotides: TGTGCCAGCAGTGGAGGTCAGGGCAATCAGCCCCAGCATTTT. Translating gives CASSGGQGNQPQHF. Using reference TRBV2 and TRBJ1-5 for the parts outside the CDR3, the full variable domain is EPEVTQTPSHQVTQMGQEVILRCVPISNHLYFYWYRQILGQKVEFLVSFYNNEISEKSEIFDDQFSVERPDGSNFTLKIRSTKLEDSAMYFCASSGGQGNQPQHFGDGTRLSIL.